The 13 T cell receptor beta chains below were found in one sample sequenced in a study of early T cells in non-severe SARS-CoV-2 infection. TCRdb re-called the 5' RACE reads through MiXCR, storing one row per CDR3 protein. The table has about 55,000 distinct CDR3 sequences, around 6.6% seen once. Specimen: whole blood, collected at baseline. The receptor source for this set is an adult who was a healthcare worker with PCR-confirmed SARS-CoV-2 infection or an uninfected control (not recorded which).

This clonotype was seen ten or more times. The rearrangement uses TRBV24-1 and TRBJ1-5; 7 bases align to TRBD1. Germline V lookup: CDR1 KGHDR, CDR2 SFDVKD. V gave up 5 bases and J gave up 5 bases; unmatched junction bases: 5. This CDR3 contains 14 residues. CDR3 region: CATSGTQGDQPQHF. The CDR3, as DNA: TGTGCCACCAGTGGAACTCAGGGGGATCAGCCCCAGCATTTT.

The CDR3, as DNA: TGCAGCGCTGCCGTCTCGGATGAGCAGTTCTTC. It codes for CSAAVSDEQFF. This chain joins TRBV29-1 and TRBJ2-1; D uncertain. Germline CDR1 SQVTM, CDR2 ANQGSEA. V lost 7 bases to trimming and J lost 8 bases, with 12 bases between them. There are 11 residues in the CDR3.

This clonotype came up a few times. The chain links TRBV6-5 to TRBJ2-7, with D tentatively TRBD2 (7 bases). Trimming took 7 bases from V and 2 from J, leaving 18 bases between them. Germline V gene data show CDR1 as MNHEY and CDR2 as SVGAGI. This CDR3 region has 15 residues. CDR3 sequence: CASKGRGGPTYEQYF. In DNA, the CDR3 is TGTGCCAGCAAGGGAAGGGGGGGGCCGACCTACGAGCAGTACTTC.

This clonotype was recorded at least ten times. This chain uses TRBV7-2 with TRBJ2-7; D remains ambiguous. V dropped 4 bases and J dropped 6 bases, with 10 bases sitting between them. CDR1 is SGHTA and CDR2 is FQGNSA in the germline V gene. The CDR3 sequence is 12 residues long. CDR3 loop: CASSSFPPEQYF. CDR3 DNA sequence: TGTGCCAGCAGCTCCTTTCCTCCCGAGCAGTACTTC.

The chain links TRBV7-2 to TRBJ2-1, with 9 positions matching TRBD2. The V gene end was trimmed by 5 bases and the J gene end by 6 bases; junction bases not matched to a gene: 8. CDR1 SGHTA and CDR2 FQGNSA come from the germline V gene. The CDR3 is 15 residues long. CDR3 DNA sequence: TGTGCCAGCAGCCCTTGGGGTAGCGGGGGCAATGAGCAGTTCTTC. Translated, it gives CASSPWGSGGNEQFF.

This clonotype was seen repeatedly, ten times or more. This CDR3 reads CASSPAVQNIQYF. The CDR3 bases are TGTGCCAGCAGCCCCGCGGTGCAAAACATTCAGTACTTC. J is TRBJ2-4 and V is TRBV7-2, with unresolved D. The CDR3 is 13 amino acids. V lost 5 bases, J lost 5 bases, and 10 bases lay in between. Looked up from germline, CDR1 is SGHTA and CDR2 is FQGNSA.

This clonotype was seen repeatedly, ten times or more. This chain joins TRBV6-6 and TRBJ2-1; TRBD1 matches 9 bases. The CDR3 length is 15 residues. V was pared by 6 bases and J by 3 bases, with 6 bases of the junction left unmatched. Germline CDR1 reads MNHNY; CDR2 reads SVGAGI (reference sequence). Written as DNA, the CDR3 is TGTGCCAGCAGGGAAATGACAGGGGGCTACAATGAGCAGTTCTTC. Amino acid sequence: CASREMTGGYNEQFF.

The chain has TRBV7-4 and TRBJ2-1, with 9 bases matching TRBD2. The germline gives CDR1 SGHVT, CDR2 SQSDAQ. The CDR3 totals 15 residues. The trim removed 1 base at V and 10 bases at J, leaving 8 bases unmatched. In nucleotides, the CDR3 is TGTGCCAGCAGCTTAGATGCGGGGGGGCCTCAGGAGCAGTTCTTC. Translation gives CASSLDAGGPQEQFF.

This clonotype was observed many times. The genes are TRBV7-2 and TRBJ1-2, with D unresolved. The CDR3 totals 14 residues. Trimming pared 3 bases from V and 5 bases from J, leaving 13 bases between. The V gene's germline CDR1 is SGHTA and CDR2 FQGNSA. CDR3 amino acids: CASSFSRVAYGYTF. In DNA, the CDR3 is TGTGCCAGCAGCTTTAGCAGAGTCGCTTATGGCTACACCTTC.

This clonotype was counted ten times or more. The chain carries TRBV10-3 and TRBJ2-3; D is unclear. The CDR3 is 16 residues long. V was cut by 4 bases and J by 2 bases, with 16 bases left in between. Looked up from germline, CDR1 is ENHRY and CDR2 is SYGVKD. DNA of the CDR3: TGTGCCATCAGTGCCCGGATCAGTTTAGACACAGATACGCAGTATTTT. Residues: CAISARISLDTDTQYF.

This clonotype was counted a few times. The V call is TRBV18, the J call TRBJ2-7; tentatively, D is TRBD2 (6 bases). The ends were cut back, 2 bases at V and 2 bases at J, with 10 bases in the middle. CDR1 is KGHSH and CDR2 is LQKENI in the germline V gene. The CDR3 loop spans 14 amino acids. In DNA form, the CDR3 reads TGTGCCAGCTCACCAGACGGAGGGGCCTACGAGCAGTACTTC. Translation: CASSPDGGAYEQYF.

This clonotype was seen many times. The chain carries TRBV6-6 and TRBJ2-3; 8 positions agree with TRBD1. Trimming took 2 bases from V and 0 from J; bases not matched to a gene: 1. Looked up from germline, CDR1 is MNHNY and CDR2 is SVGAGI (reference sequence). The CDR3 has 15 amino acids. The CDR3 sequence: CASSYGQGSTDTQYF. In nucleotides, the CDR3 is TGTGCCAGCAGTTACGGACAGGGTAGCACAGATACGCAGTATTTT.

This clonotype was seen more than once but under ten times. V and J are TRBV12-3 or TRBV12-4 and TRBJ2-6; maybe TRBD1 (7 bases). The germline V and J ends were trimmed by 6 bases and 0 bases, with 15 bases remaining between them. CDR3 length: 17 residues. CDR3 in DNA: TGTGCCAGCAGATACAGGGGACTCAGCTCTGGGGCCAACGTCCTGACTTTC. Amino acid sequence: CASRYRGLSSGANVLTF.